This T cell receptor (beta chain) was observed in a study of cytomegalovirus exposure and HLA in healthy donors. Primers: 60 Vbeta forward and 13 Jbeta reverse. Some clones are missing from TCRdb's copy, which holds only in-frame ones; the method was immunoSEQ multiplex PCR. The sample carries about 98,000 clones, more than 70% recorded once. The study, taken as a whole, reports: TCR beta V segments were, for the most part, productive about 87% or about 30% of the time in an earlier analysis.

This CDR3 region has 14 residues. Germline values: CDR1 SGHDN, CDR2 FVKESK. Trimming left V 1 base short and J 3 bases short, with 9 bases between. On this clone: What it binds is not known.

J is TRBJ1-2 and V is TRBV14; possible D gene TRBD1, 6 bases. The sample comprised PBMCs. The source of this sequence is a man between 18 and 29 years old in good health and CMV-seropositive. The CDR3 spells CASSQGPGDYGYTF. The DNA for the CDR3 is TGTGCCAGCAGCCAAGGACCAGGGGACTATGGCTACACCTTC. The full variable domain, with the rest looked up from reference TRBV14 and TRBJ1-2, is EAGVTQFPSHSVIEKGQTVTLRCDPISGHDNLYWYRRVMGKEIKFLLHFVKESKQDESGMPNNRFLAERTGGTYSTLKVQPAELEDSGVYFCASSQGPGDYGYTFGSGTRLTVV.